This T cell receptor (beta chain) came from a study of cytomegalovirus exposure and HLA in healthy donors. Whole-study findings and limits: It was found in a later analysis that first-cohort TCR clusters tended to co-occur in the 100 to 150 validation repertoires.

Clones were read by immunoSEQ multiplex PCR, and TCRdb kept only the in-frame ones, dropping some. Among some 170,000 clones, roughly 91% were seen once, and the ten largest hold 4% to 5%. As for this clone: Its cognate antigen is unknown.

V lost 0 bases, J lost 1 base, and 8 bases lay in between. The CDR3 extends over 15 amino acids. CDR1 and CDR2 (germline): SGHTA, FQGNSA. The sequence was obtained from a man aged 18 to 35 in good health and CMV-seropositive. The sequenced sample consisted of PBMCs. The chain recombines TRBV7-2 with TRBJ2-3, with D unclear. CDR3 DNA: TGTGCCAGCAGCTTAGCTAGCATTCGCACAGATACGCAGTATTTT. It codes for CASSLASIRTDTQYF.